This T cell receptor beta chain was recorded in a study of cytomegalovirus exposure and HLA in healthy donors. Whole-study findings and limits: Most TCR sequences proved rare, with some public TCRs found in many donors.

Using immunoSEQ multiplex PCR, the repertoire was profiled, and TCRdb retains in-frame clones only, with some absent. The table records about 240,000 clones, around 88% of them present only once. Worth noting for this clone: The antigen is undetermined.

The CDR3 spans 14 residues. Germline V gene lookup returns CDR1 SGHAT and CDR2 FQNNGV. V was pared by 5 bases and J by 4 bases, with 15 bases between. The rearrangement links TRBV11-2 to TRBJ2-7; D possibly corresponds to TRBD1 (5 bases). The TCR comes from a woman aged 25 to 39 in good health and CMV-seropositive. Sequenced material: PBMCs. Written as DNA, the CDR3 is TGTGCCAGCAGCCACCTAAGACAGCAATACGAGCAGTACTTC. Amino acids: CASSHLRQQYEQYF.